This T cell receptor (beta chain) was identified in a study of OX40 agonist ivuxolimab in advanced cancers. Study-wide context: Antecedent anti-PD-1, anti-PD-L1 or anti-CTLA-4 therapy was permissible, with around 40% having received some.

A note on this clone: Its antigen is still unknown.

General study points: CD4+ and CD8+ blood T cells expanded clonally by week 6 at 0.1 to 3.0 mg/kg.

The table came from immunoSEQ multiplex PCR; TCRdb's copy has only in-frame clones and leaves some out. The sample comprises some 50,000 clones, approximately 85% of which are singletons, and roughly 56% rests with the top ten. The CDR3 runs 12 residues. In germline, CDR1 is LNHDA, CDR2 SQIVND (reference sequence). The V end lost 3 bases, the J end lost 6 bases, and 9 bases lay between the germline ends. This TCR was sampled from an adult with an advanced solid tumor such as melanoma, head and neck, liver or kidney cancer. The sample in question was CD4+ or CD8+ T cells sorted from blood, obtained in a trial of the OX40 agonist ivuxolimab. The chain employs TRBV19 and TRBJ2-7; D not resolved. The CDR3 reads CASSIEVGEQYF. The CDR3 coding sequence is TGTGCCAGTAGTATTGAGGTTGGCGAGCAGTACTTC.